A selection of T cell receptor beta chains follows, all from one sample in a study of post-analysis software for immune sequencing data. TCRdb used MiXCR to reprocess the PCR reads, holding one entry per CDR3 protein. The sample consists of hundreds of thousands of distinct CDR3 sequences, 25% to 30% of them appearing once. Sample: blood. Receptors were obtained from a girl aged 5 to 17 with multiple sclerosis. Each CDR3 is given with its conserved first and last residue. A D gene is named only where the DNA matches it firmly. Rows may omit the clone size; those that give it use once, few, many or a size class.

cdr3_aa	cdr3_nt	j_call	d_call	clone_size	v_call
CASSIDGPHGGRTDTQYF	TGTGCCAGTAGTATAGATGGCCCCCACGGGGGGCGAACAGATACGCAGTATTTT	TRBJ2-3	.	.	TRBV19
CASWSSSYEQYF	TGTGCCAGCTGGAGCAGCTCCTACGAGCAGTACTTC	TRBJ2-7	.	.	TRBV5-5
CASSLRPTNNEQFF	TGTGCCAGCAGCCTGCGACCGACCAACAATGAGCAGTTCTTC	TRBJ2-1	.	.	TRBV11-3
CATGGSNQPRHF	TGTGCCACCGGGGGGTCCAATCAGCCCCGGCATTTT	TRBJ1-5	.	.	TRBV10-3
CASSSPIVPFYEQYF	TGTGCCAGCAGCTCCCCCATTGTGCCGTTCTACGAGCAGTACTTC	TRBJ2-7	.	once	TRBV11-2
CASSDFGELFF	TGTGCCAGCAGTGATTTCGGGGAGCTGTTTTTT	TRBJ2-2	.	.	TRBV6-4
CASSLYSYYEQYF	TGTGCCAGCAGCTTATATTCGTACTACGAGCAGTACTTC	TRBJ2-7	.	many	TRBV7-2
CASSSGLAGLKNIQYF	TGTGCCAGCAGCTCCGGACTAGCGGGCCTCAAAAACATTCAGTACTTC	TRBJ2-4	TRBD2	few	TRBV7-2
CASTRDRGAGQPQHF	TGTGCCAGCACCAGAGACAGGGGGGCAGGGCAGCCCCAGCATTTT	TRBJ1-5	TRBD1	few	TRBV12-3/TRBV12-4
CASSLPAAHNEQFF	TGCGCCAGCAGCTTGCCCGCAGCCCACAATGAGCAGTTCTTC	TRBJ2-1	.	.	TRBV5-1
CASSKPSWQGAAGANVLTF	TGTGCCAGCAGCAAGCCCTCCTGGCAGGGGGCAGCGGGGGCCAACGTCCTGACTTTC	TRBJ2-6	TRBD1	few	TRBV3-1
CTSSYSMASSYEQYF	TGTACCAGCAGTTACTCCATGGCGAGTTCCTACGAGCAGTACTTC	TRBJ2-7	.	few	TRBV6-5
CASSKQGYAEAFF	TGTGCCAGCAGTAAACAGGGTTACGCTGAAGCTTTCTTT	TRBJ1-1	.	.	TRBV6-5
CASSYGLDGEQYF	TGTGCCAGCAGTTACGGGCTAGACGGGGAGCAGTACTTC	TRBJ2-7	.	.	TRBV6-6
CASSFSEDSFYEQYF	TGTGCCAGCAGTTTCAGCGAGGACAGCTTCTACGAGCAGTACTTC	TRBJ2-7	.	.	TRBV28
CASSQVGLGGYTF	TGCGCCAGCAGCCAAGTAGGTCTCGGTGGCTACACCTTC	TRBJ1-2	.	few	TRBV4-1